This T cell receptor (beta chain) was recorded in a study of cytomegalovirus exposure and HLA in healthy donors. Study overall: A later analysis reported the 90 to 150 validation repertoires used the same platform as the approximately 650 first-cohort repertoires.

A note on this clone: Its specificity is unknown.

Whole-study findings and limits: In a later analysis, first-cohort TCR clusters were found to tend to co-occur in the 120 or so validation repertoires. Listed as cytomegalovirus-associated were about 160 TCR beta chains. Among the CMV-associated chains, three were confirmed in vitro as specific for CMV antigens.

The data were produced by immunoSEQ multiplex PCR, yet TCRdb's version contains in-frame clones alone and is incomplete. The sample holds around 130,000 clones; roughly 86% are singletons and the top ten take around 3.4%. Germline V CDR1 and CDR2: SGHAT, FQDESV (reference sequence). CDR3 length: 17 amino acids. Losses at the gene ends were 1 base for V and 2 bases for J; bases not matched to a gene: 7. Sequencing input: PBMCs. The V call is TRBV11-1, the J call TRBJ2-3; TRBD2 matches 9 bases. This receptor was identified in a man aged 30 to 39 in good health and CMV-seronegative. The CDR3 region has the DNA TGTGCCAGCAGCTTAGAGTTAGCGGGGGTACACACAGATACGCAGTATTTT. Amino acids: CASSLELAGVHTDTQYF.